The T cell receptor (beta chain) described here comes from a study of molecular identifiers for immune sequencing clone quantification (dated 2018 in TCRdb). Broadly, across the study: For a replicate experiment, RNA from around 20,000 or 100,000 naive CD8 T cells was divided into five aliquots, of which four were sequenced. This methods study benchmarked molecular-identifier clustering-based TCR repertoire sequencing (MIDCIRS) and TCR RNA copy counting, using CD8 T cells to do so. What the study reported, not specific to this receptor: In CMV-specific effector cells, over 97% of molecules were held by clones above 20 RNA copies, whereas under 1% of molecules were held by such clones in naive cells. Spiked-in Jurkat TCR RNA equivalent to a single cell was reported to be detectable even among over 800,000 naive CD8 T cells. Modeling gave around 2.7 recovered TCR RNA copies per cell versus around 10 by digital PCR, implying approximately 30% capture efficiency. Spiked-in Jurkat TCR RNA (10 copies' worth), which is not part of the donor repertoire, was contained in the naive libraries. Without barcode sub-clustering, chimeric consensus sequences inflated TCR diversity; chimeras reached as high as 47%. Highly expanded clone sizes could be underestimated if identical TCR molecules share a barcode.

Relative to germline, V is missing 5 bases and J is missing 3 bases, with 6 bases of the junction outside any gene match. From the cysteine through the phenylalanine, the CDR3 covers 15 amino acids. Of the read, only the CDR3 DNA is kept; its 45 bases are in frame from base 1. Sequences MNHEY (CDR1) and SVGAGI (CDR2) are obtained from the germline V gene. At least ten counts were recorded for this clonotype. Its antigen is unknown. Per-nucleotide qualities are absent, and no much larger clonotype sits a single base away. Libraries were made using PCR. Sequencing was performed on a NextSeq 500. Bulk TCR libraries were made following a previously described method, with the TCR primers given in Table S5. Purification of total RNA was performed with the Qiagen AllPrep DNA/RNA kit. Before any analysis, reads coming from multiple sequencing runs of the same library were combined into one pool. For the original study's pipeline: Reads were retained only if an exact TCR constant sequence was present, and the retained reads were trimmed to 150 nt and grouped according to their 12-nt molecular barcodes. Reads within each barcode group were sub-clustered using a 15% Levenshtein threshold, and quality-weighted consensus sequences were constructed for each RNA molecule. Non-functional sequences were filtered out, along with any lower-count sequence sitting one edit away from another sequence. Based on a fit of two negative binomial distributions, barcode sub-clusters having less than 20% of the maximum read count were discarded. The public reads were reanalyzed by TCRdb: fastp trimming at Q25, MiXCR alignment, in-frame beta chains only. Rows are unified per CDR3 protein, each entry keeping the most common DNA and genes. In this record, the V and J calls reflect TCRdb's handling and not the investigators' own analysis. Here the sample has some 89,000 distinct CDR3 sequences; 20% to 25% occur a single time. 0.94% of the sample is in the top ten clones.

Libraries of naive CD8 T cells were generated from about 20,000 to 1,000,000 sorted cells, with 10%, 30% or 50% of the purified RNA used. On a BD FACSAria II, naive CD8 T cells were FACS-sorted as CD8+CD4-CCR7+CD45RA+ and collected into RLT Plus buffer. To test detection sensitivity, Jurkat RNA equal to under 13 TCR copies was added to samples of roughly 19,000-1,100,000 naive CD8 T cells. Enrichment of CD8 T cells was done with RosetteSep CD8+ T Cell Enrichment Cocktail plus Ficoll-Paque, and ACK red cell lysis came afterward. The chain couples TRBV6-5 to TRBJ2-3, with 9 middle bases fitting TRBD2. Sample: naive CD8+ T cells from blood, with Jurkat cell RNA spiked in. The cell subset or site label on this specimen signifies: FACS-sorted CD8+CD4-CCR7+CD45RA+ naive T cells. The clonotype was recovered from a human donor in good health. Some libraries in this study had Jurkat cell RNA spiked in. The nucleotide sequence reads as follows: TGTGCCAGCAGTCGGTTAGCGGGAGTTACAGATACGCAGTATTTT. Translated, this is CASSRLAGVTDTQYF.